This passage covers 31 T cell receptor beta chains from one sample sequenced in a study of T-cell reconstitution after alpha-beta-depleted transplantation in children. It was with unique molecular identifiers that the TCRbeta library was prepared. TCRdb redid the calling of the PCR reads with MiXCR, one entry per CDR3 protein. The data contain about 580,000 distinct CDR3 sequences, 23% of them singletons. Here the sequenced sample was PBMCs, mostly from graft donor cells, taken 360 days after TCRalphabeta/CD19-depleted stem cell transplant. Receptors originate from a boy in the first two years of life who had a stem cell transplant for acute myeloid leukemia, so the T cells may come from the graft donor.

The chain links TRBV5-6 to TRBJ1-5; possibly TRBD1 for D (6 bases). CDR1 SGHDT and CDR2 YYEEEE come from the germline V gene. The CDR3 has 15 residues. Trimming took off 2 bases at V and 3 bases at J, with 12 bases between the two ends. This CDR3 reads CASSLTGLPNQPQHF. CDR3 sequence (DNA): TGTGCCAGCAGCTTAACAGGGTTGCCCAATCAGCCCCAGCATTTT.

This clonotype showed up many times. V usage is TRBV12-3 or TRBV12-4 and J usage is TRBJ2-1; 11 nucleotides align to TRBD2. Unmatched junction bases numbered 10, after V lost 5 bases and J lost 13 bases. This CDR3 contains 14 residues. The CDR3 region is CASSPIQTSGVQFF. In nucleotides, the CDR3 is TGTGCCAGCAGTCCTATACAGACTAGCGGGGTTCAGTTCTTC.

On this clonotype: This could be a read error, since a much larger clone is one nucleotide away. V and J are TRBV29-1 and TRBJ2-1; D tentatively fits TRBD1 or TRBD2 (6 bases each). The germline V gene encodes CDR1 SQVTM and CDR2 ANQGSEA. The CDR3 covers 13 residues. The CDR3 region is CSVNRGQGREQIF. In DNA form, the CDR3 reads TGCAGCGTTAATCGGGGGCAGGGGCGTGAGCAGATCTTC.

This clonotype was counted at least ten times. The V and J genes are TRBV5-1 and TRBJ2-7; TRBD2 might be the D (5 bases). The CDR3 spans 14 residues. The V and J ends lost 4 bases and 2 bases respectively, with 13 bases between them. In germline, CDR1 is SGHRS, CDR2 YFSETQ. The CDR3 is CASSKRPGAYEQYF. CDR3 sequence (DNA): TGCGCCAGCAGCAAACGTCCCGGGGCCTACGAGCAGTACTTC.

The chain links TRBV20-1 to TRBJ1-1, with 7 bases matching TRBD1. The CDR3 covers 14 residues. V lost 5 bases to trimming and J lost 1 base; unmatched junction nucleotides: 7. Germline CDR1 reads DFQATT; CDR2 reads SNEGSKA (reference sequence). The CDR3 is CSALPQGGNTEAFF. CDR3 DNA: TGCAGTGCTCTCCCGCAGGGGGGGAACACTGAAGCTTTCTTT.

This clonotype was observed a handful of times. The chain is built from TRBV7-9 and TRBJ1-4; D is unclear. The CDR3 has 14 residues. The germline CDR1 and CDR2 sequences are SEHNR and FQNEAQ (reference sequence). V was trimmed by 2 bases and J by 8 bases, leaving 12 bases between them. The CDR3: CASSLSRGSEKLFF. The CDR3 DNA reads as TGTGCCAGCAGCTTATCACGAGGGTCGGAAAAACTGTTTTTT.

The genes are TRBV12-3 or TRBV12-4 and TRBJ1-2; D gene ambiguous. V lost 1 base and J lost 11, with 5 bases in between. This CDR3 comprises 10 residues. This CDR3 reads CASSLDEYTF. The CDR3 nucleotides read TGTGCCAGCAGTTTAGATGAGTACACCTTC.

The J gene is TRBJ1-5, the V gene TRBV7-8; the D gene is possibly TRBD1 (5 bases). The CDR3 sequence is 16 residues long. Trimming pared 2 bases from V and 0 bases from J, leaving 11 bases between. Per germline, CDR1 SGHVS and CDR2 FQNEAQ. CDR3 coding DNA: TGTGCCAGCAGCTTAAAAGGACACCGTAGCAATCAGCCCCAGCATTTT. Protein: CASSLKGHRSNQPQHF.

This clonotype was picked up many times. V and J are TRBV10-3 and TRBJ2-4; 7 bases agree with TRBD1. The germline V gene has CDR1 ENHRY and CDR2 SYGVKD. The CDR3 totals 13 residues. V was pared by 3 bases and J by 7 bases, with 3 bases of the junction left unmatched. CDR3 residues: CAISEQGSNIQYF. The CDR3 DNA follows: TGTGCCATCAGTGAACAGGGGAGTAACATTCAGTACTTC.

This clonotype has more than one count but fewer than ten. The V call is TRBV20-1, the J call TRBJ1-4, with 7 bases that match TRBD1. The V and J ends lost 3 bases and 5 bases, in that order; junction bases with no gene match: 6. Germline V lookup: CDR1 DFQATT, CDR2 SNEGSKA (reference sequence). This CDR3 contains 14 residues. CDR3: CSASLGTANEKLFF. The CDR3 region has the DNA TGCAGTGCTAGTTTGGGGACAGCAAATGAAAAACTGTTTTTT.

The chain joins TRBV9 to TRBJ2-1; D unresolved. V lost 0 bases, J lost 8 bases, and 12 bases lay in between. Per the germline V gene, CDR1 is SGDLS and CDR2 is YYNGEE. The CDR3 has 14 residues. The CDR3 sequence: CASSVGPGRDEQFF. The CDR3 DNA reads TGTGCCAGCAGCGTAGGACCCGGCCGGGATGAGCAGTTCTTC.

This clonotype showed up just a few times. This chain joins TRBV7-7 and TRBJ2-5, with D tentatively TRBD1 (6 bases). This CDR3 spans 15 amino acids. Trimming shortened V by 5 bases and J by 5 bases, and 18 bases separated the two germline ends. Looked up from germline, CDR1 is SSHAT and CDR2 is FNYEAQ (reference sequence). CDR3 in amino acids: CASSPLGTSPETQYF. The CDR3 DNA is TGTGCCAGCAGCCCTTTGGGGACATCCCCGGAGACCCAGTACTTC.

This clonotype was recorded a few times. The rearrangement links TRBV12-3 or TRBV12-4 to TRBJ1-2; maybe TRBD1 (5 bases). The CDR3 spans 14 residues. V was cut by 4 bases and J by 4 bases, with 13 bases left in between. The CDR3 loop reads CASSSTTAPYGYTF. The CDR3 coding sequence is TGTGCCAGCAGTTCCACGACAGCTCCCTATGGCTACACCTTC.

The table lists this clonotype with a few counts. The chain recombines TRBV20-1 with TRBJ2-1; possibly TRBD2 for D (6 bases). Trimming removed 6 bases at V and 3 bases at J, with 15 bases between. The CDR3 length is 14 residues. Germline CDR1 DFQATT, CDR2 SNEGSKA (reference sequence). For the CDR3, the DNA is TGCAGTGCCAAGGGGCGGGAAAACTACAATGAGCAGTTCTTC. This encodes CSAKGRENYNEQFF.

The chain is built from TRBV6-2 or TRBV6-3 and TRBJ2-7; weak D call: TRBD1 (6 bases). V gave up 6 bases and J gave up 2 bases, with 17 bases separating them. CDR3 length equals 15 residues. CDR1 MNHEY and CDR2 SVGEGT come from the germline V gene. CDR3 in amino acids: CASSSHRTATYEQYV. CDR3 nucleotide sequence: TGTGCCAGCAGCTCCCACCGGACAGCAACCTACGAGCAGTACGTC.

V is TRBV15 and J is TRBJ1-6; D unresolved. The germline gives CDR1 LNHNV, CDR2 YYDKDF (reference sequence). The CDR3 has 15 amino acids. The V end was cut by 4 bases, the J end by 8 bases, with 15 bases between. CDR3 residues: CATSILQRTDSPLHF. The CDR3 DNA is TGTGCCACCAGCATCCTACAGCGAACTGATTCACCCCTCCACTTT.

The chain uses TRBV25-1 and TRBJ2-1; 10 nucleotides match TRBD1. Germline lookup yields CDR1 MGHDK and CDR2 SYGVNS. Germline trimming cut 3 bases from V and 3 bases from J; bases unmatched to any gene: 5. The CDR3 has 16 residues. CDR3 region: CASSDPGQGYYNEQFF. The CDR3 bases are TGTGCCAGCAGTGATCCGGGACAGGGGTACTACAATGAGCAGTTCTTC.

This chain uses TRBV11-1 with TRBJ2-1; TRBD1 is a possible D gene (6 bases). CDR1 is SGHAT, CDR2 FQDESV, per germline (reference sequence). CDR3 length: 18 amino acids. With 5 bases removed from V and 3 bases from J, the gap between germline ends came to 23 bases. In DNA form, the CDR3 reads TGTGCCAGCAGCCTCCCTACCCTAGGGCAGGGGAACTACAATGAGCAGTTCTTC. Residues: CASSLPTLGQGNYNEQFF.

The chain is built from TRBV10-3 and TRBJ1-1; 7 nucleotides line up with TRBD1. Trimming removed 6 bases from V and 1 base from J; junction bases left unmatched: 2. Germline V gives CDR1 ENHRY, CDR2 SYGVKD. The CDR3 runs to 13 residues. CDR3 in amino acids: CAISRDRNTEAFF. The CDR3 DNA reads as TGTGCCATCAGCCGGGACAGGAACACTGAAGCTTTCTTT.

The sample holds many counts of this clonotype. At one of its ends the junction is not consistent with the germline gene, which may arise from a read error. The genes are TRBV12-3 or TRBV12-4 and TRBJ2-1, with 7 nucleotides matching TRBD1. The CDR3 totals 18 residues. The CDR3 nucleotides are TGTGCCAGCAGGGCGGACATTGGGACAGTGAGCTCCCACAATGAGCAGTTCTTC. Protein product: CASRADIGTVSSHNEQFF.

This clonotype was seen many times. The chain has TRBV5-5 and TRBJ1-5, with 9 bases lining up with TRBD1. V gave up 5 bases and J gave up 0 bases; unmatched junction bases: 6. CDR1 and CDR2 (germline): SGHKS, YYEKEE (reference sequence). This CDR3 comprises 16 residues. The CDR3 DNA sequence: TGTGCCAGCAGTTCCGGGACAGGGACTAGCAATCAGCCCCAGCATTTT. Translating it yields CASSSGTGTSNQPQHF.

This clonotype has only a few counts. CDR3 protein: CASSPDNGDYEQYF. CDR3 DNA: TGTGCCAGCAGCCCAGACAACGGAGACTACGAGCAGTACTTC. The gene calls are TRBV7-9 and TRBJ2-7; D gene ambiguous. Trimming took 5 bases from V and 3 from J, leaving 14 bases between them. From germline, CDR1 is SEHNR and CDR2 FQNEAQ (reference sequence). This CDR3 is built from 14 residues. Filled out from reference TRBV7-9 and TRBJ2-7, the complete variable domain reads DTGVSQNPRHKITKRGQNVTFRCDPISEHNRLYWYRQTLGQGPEFLTYFQNEAQLEKSRLLSDRFSAERPKGSFSTLEIQRTEQGDSAMYLCASSPDNGDYEQYFGPGTRLTVT.

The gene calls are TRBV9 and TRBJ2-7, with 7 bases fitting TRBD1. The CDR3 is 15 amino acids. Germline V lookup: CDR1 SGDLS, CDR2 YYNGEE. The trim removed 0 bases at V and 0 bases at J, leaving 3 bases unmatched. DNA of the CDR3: TGTGCCAGCAGCGTAGCCGGGGACAGCTCCTACGAGCAGTACTTC. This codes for CASSVAGDSSYEQYF.

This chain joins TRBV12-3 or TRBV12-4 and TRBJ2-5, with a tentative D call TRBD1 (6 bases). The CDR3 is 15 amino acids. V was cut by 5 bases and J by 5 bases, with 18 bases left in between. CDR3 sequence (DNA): TGTGCCAGCAGTCCTGGGACACCTGGGCGGGAGACCCAGTACTTC. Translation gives CASSPGTPGRETQYF.

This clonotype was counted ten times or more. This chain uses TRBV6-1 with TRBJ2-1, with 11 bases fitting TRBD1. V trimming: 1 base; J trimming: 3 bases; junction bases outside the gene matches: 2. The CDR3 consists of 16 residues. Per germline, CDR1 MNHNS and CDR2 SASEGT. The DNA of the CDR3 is TGTGCCAGCAGTGAAGTGGGGACAGGGGGCTACAATGAGCAGTTCTTC. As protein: CASSEVGTGGYNEQFF.

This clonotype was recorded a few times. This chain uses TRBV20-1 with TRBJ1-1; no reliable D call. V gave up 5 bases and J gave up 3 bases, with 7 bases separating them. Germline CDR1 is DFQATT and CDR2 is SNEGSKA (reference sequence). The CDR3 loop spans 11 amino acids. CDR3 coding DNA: TGCAGTGCTGCCGGTCACACTGAAGCTTTCTTT. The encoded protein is CSAAGHTEAFF.

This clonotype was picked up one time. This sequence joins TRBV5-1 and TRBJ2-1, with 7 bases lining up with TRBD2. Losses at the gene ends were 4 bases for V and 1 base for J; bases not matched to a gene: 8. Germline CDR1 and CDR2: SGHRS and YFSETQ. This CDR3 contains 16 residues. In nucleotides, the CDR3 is TGCGCCAGCAGCCACGCCTGGCGGGGGTCCTACAATGAGCAGTTCTTC. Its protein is CASSHAWRGSYNEQFF. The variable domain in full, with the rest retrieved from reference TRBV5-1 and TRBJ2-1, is KAGVTQTPRYLIKTRGQQVTLSCSPISGHRSVSWYQQTPGQGLQFLFEYFSETQRNKGNFPGRFSGRQFSNSRSEMNVSTLELGDSALYLCASSHAWRGSYNEQFFGPGTRLTVL.

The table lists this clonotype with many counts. The DNA for the CDR3 is TGCGCCAGCAGCCAAGGGGCGGCGTGGGGTGAAAAACTGTTTTTT. Its translation is CASSQGAAWGEKLFF. J is TRBJ1-4 and V is TRBV4-1; no firm D call. CDR1 is MGHRA and CDR2 is YSYEKL in the germline V gene. V was shortened by 1 base and J by 7 bases, with 13 bases between the two germline ends. The CDR3 extends over 15 amino acids.

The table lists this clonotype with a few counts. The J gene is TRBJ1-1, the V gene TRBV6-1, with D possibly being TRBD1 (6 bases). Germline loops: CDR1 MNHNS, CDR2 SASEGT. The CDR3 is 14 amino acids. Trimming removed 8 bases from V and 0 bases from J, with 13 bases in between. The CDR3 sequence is CASSQGSLNTEAFF. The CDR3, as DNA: TGTGCCAGCTCACAGGGATCCCTGAACACTGAAGCTTTCTTT.

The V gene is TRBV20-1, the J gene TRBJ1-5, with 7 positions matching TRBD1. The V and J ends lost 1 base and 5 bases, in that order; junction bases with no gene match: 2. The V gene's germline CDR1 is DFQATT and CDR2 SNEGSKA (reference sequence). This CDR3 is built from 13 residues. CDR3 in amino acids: CSARGRGYQPQHF. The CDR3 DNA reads TGCAGTGCTAGAGGCAGGGGGTATCAGCCCCAGCATTTT.

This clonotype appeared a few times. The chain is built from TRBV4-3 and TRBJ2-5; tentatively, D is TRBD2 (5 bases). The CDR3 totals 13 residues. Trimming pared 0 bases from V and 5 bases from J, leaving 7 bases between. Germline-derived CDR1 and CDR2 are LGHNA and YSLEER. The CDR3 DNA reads TGCGCCAGCAGCCAAGAGGAGGAGGAGACCCAGTACTTC. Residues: CASSQEEEETQYF.